The rows below give T cell receptor beta chains drawn from one sample of a study of shared clonotypes between healthy human individuals. Libraries were prepared by immunoSEQ multiplex PCR; TCRdb keeps only in-frame clonotypes and omits some of them. Of under 1,100,000 clones detected, 75% appear once; the ten largest clones hold approximately 1.5%. The sequencing sample was made of memory CD4+ T cells sorted from blood. These receptors originate from a man in his late teens or twenties in good health. Each CDR3 is given with its conserved first and last residue. The order of the fields is V gene, CDR3 protein.

>TRBV6-1
CASRLTGKGPPQHF
>TRBV15
CATSREIGQSYEQYF
>TRBV30
CAWRPGQGAGYTF
>TRBV7-8
CASSSTWYSNQPQHF
>TRBV2
CASSRDSNTGELFF
>TRBV5-6
CASSLPGQAPYGYTF
>TRBV7-2
CASSPEAAGRNEQFF
>TRBV25-1
CASSGFAGGNTGELFF
>TRBV4-2
CASSQSRSLQETQYF
>TRBV25-1
CASSEGQGNRYGYTF